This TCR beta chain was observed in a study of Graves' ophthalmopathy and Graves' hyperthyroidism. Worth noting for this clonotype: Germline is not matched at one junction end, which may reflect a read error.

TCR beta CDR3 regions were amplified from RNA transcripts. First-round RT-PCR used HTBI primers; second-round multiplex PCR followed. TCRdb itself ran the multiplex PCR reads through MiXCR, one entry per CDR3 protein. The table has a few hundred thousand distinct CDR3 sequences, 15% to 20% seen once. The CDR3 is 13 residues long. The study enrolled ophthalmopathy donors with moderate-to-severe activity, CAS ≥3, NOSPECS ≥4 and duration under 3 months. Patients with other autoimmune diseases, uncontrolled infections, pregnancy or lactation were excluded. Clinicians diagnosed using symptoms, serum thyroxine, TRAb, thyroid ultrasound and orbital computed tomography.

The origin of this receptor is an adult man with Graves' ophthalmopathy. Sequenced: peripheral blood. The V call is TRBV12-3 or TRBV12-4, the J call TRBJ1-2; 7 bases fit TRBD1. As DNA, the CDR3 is TGTGCCAGCAGAGTCCGGGACAGCTATGGCTACAGCTTC. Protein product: CASRVRDSYGYSF.